This T cell receptor (beta chain) stems from a study of monozygotic twins with cystic fibrosis (dated by TCRdb to the early 2020s). Context from the whole study: Barcoded libraries were prepared from 2.5 to 3.5 micrograms of fragmented DNA with roughly 16 PCR cycles. The study compared TCR beta repertoires within and between 16 monozygotic twin pairs with cystic fibrosis to assess genetic influence on V and J gene usage. Made up mostly of children and adolescents, the cohort included ten female and six male twin pairs ranging in age from about 2.0 to 36.4 years, with a median of about 9 years. On the day blood was drawn, the twins' weight-for-height and FEVPerc (FEV1 disease centile) were ranked against those of the 1,000 or so cohort participants. Data for three of the twin pairs had been reported previously in another context. Beyond this particular receptor, the publication reports: Simpson clonality was found to be generally low (median about 0.009), suggesting a naive-dominated repertoire, although higher clonality was observed in the most severely affected patients. Only a small cohort was studied, and no association of shared CDR3 numbers with age, concordance or disease severity was found. Monozygotic CF twin pairs shared significantly more nucleotide-identical clonotypes within each pair than unrelated CF individuals shared with one another (P = 0.000026, Mann-Whitney). The greatest similarity to the co-twin was observed for V gene usage in 13 of 16 pairs and for J usage in 8 of 16 pairs, which suggested genetic constraints.

Following the manufacturer's instructions, the researchers used the immunoSEQ immune profiling system to amplify TCR beta CDR3 regions via multiplex PCR. An Illumina NextSeq system was used for sequencing. Per the original workflow: The immunoSEQ Analyzer platform handled processing of the sequence data, and clonality was calculated by taking the square root of Simpson's index of productive rearrangements. Jensen-Shannon distance served as the measure of similarity in V and J usage, while OLGA was used to compute CDR3 generation probabilities. The researchers looked up shared CDR3 sequences in the immuneACCESS database (August 2020) and in VDJdb (December 2020). This immuneACCESS table, as held by TCRdb, lists in-frame sequences with V and J called but not all clones. Of the missing ones, under half trace to an unresolved V gene in checked studies; the others have no known cause. The V and J calls and the clone size are those of that table, but D and trimming were determined from the DNA. Counted in this sample were tens of thousands of clones; about 93% of them appeared once. Together, the top ten hold roughly 0.2% of the sample.

The twin pairs came from the European Cystic Fibrosis Twin and Sibling Study Cohort, a cohort that recruited patients from 150 to 200 CF clinics across 14 European countries. Both zygosity and CFTR genotype were checked in-house, and zygosity was tested with multiplex PCR across nine short tandem repeat loci. Peripheral blood was sampled from each twin, with clinical parameters recorded on the day of blood sampling. Phenol/chloroform extraction was used to isolate genomic DNA from peripheral blood cells, and the DNA was then kept in TE buffer at 4 degrees C. The table lists this clone with a count of one. Its antigen target is currently unknown. Nothing much larger sits one base from this clone, and base qualities are not available. Looking up the germline V gene yields CDR1 SGHAT and CDR2 FQNNGV. At the junction V is shortened by 5 bases and J by 5 bases, with 18 bases in between. The CDR3 numbers 15 residues from cysteine through phenylalanine. Only the CDR3 DNA is retained, 45 bases long and in frame from the first base.

The origin of this receptor is a boy aged 2 to 10 with cystic fibrosis. The chain is assembled from TRBV11-2 and TRBJ1-1, with a tentative D gene TRBD1 over 5 matching bases. Sequenced sample: blood. This receptor has the CDR3 CASSPLQGRGTEAFF. The base sequence is TGTGCCAGCAGCCCACTTCAGGGTAGGGGAACTGAAGCTTTCTTT. The reference TRBV11-2 and TRBJ1-1 proteins fill in what lies around the CDR3, so the full variable domain reads EAGVAQSPRYKIIEKRQSVAFWCNPISGHATLYWYQQILGQGPKLLIQFQNNGVVDDSQLPKDRFSAERLKGVDSTLKIQPAKLEDSAVYLCASSPLQGRGTEAFFGQGTRLTVV.